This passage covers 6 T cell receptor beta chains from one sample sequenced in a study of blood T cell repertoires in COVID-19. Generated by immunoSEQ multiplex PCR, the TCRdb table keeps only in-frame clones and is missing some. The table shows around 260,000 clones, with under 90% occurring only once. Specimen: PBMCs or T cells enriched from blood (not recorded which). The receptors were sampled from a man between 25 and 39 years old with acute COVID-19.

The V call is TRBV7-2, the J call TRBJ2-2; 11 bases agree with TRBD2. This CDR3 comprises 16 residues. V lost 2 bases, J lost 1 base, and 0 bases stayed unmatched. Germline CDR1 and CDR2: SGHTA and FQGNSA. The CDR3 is CASSLLAGGNTGELFF. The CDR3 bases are TGTGCCAGCAGCTTACTAGCGGGAGGGAACACCGGGGAGCTGTTTTTT.

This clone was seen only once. The chain's CDR3 is CATRGDGYTF. CDR3 in DNA: TGTGCCACCAGGGGCGATGGCTACACCTTC. The rearrangement links TRBV6-5 to TRBJ1-2; a weak D match, TRBD1 (6 bases). Trimming took off 10 bases at V and 6 bases at J, with 9 bases between the two ends. Germline assignment: CDR1 MNHEY and CDR2 SVGAGI. The CDR3 consists of 10 residues.

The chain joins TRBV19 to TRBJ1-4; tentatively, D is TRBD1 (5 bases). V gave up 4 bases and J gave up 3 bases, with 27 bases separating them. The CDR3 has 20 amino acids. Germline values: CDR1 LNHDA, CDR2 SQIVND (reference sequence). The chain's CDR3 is CASSTSLGRGEVGANEKLFF. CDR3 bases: TGTGCCAGTAGTACCTCCCTAGGACGGGGGGAAGTAGGAGCTAATGAAAAACTGTTTTTT.

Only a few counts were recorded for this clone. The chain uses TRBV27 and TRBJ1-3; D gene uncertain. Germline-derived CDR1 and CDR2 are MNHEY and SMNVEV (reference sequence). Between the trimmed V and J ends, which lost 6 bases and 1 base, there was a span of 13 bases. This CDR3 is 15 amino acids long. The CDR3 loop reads CASRGWGGSGNTIYF. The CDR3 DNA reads TGTGCCAGCAGAGGGTGGGGAGGATCTGGAAACACCATATATTTT.

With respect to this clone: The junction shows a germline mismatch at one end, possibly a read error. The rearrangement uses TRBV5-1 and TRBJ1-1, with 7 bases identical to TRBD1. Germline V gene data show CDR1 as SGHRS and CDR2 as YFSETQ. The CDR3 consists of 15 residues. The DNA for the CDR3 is TGTGCCAGCAGCCCCGCCGGGACAGCCAACACTGAAGCTTTCTTT. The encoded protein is CASSPAGTANTEAFF.

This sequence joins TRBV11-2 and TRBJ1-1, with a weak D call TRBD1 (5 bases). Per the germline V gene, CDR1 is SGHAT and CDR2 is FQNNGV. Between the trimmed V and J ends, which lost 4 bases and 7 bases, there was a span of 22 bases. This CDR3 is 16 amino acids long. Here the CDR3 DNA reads TGTGCCAGCAGCTCGTACCGGGACCCCGGGAGGGGTGAAGCTTTCTTT. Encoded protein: CASSSYRDPGRGEAFF.